The next 28 T cell receptor beta chains were all read from a single sample in a study of CD8+ T cells in alopecia areata. Extracted RNA was reverse transcribed, and the resulting cDNA served as sequencing template. The protocol was immunoSEQ multiplex PCR, while the TCRdb copy is restricted to in-frame clones and leaves out a portion. The table includes a few hundred thousand clones, over 40% detected once. Treatment of the sample: oral pan-JAK inhibitor, 5-10 mg twice daily. The sequencing here drew on CD4+ T cells sorted from blood, taken around week 36, from a patient treated with tofacitinib. The receptors here all came from a human donor with alopecia areata.

This chain joins TRBV30 and TRBJ2-3; TRBD2 matches 10 bases. The V gene end was trimmed by 2 bases and the J gene end by 0 bases; junction bases not matched to a gene: 2. CDR1 GTSNPN and CDR2 SVGIG come from the germline V gene (reference sequence). This CDR3 spans 15 amino acids. In nucleotides, the CDR3 is TGTGCCTGGAGTCTGACTAGCGGGAGCACAGATACGCAGTATTTT. Translating gives CAWSLTSGSTDTQYF.

The chain joins TRBV7-2 to TRBJ1-1, with 8 bases aligning to TRBD1. The ends lost 1 base at V and 3 bases at J; junction bases unmatched: 7. Germline V lookup: CDR1 SGHTA, CDR2 FQGNSA. The CDR3 consists of 16 residues. CDR3 amino acids: CASSLGSGGAHTEAFF. The CDR3 DNA reads TGTGCCAGCAGCTTAGGGTCAGGGGGCGCGCACACTGAAGCTTTCTTT.

This sequence joins TRBV5-4 and TRBJ2-3; TRBD1 might be the D (5 bases). Germline V gene data show CDR1 as SGHNT and CDR2 as YYREEE (reference sequence). Trimming took off 7 bases at V and 7 bases at J, with 16 bases between the two ends. This CDR3 contains 13 residues. The CDR3 spells CASGASAANTQYF. In nucleotides, the CDR3 is TGTGCCAGCGGGGCCTCGGCTGCGAATACGCAGTATTTT.

By share of the sample, this clone is medium-sized (0.01 to 0.1%). Other DNA sequences from this sample encode an identical CDR3 as well. The chain has TRBV14 and TRBJ2-3, with 7 bases identical to TRBD1. After removal of 4 bases from V and 6 bases from J, the junction contained 1 base not matched to a gene. In germline, CDR1 is SGHDN, CDR2 FVKESK. CDR3 length: 12 amino acids. CDR3 in amino acids: CASSLRGDTQYF. The DNA for the CDR3 is TGTGCCAGCAGCCTCAGGGGGGATACGCAGTATTTT.

This clone was picked up a small number of times. The CDR3: CAWSDSGHYNEQFF. The DNA of the CDR3 is TGTGCCTGGAGTGATAGCGGGCACTACAATGAGCAGTTCTTC. The chain couples TRBV30 to TRBJ2-1, with 7 positions matching TRBD2. The CDR3 covers 14 residues. V lost 1 base and J lost 3; bases outside the gene matches: 3. Germline V CDR1 and CDR2: GTSNPN, SVGIG (reference sequence).

This clone was seen a handful of times. This sequence joins TRBV7-9 and TRBJ2-1; possibly TRBD1 or TRBD2 for D (5 bases each). Trimming left V 0 bases short and J 10 bases short, with 10 bases between. This CDR3 is built from 13 residues. Germline CDR1 and CDR2: SEHNR and FQNEAQ (reference sequence). CDR3 residues: CASSLAGRGEQFF. CDR3 sequence (DNA): TGTGCCAGCAGCTTAGCCGGCCGGGGCGAGCAGTTCTTC.

CDR3 loop: CATEGGGYTF. The CDR3, as DNA: TGTGCCACCGAGGGAGGTGGCTACACCTTC. The chain carries TRBV2 and TRBJ1-2; no clear D. V lost 10 bases, J lost 7 bases, and 10 bases lay in between. The CDR3 runs to 10 residues. The germline V gene encodes CDR1 SNHLY and CDR2 FYNNEI. The full variable domain, rest sourced from reference TRBV2 and TRBJ1-2, is EPEVTQTPSHQVTQMGQEVILRCVPISNHLYFYWYRQILGQKVEFLVSFYNNEISEKSEIFDDQFSVERPDGSNFTLKIRSTKLEDSAMYFCATEGGGYTFGSGTRLTVV.

The chain joins TRBV4-3 to TRBJ2-5; D call uncertain. CDR1 LGHNA and CDR2 YSLEER come from the germline V gene. The CDR3 spans 14 residues. With 2 bases removed from V and 7 bases from J, the gap between germline ends came to 14 bases. The CDR3 sequence is CASSQSPGDGTQYF. The CDR3 nucleotides read TGCGCCAGCAGCCAAAGCCCCGGTGATGGGACCCAGTACTTC.

This clone has only one observation. The chain couples TRBV27 to TRBJ2-2, with 8 bases fitting TRBD2. V lost 5 bases to trimming and J lost 4 bases; unmatched junction nucleotides: 6. The CDR3 consists of 15 residues. In germline, CDR1 is MNHEY, CDR2 SMNVEV (reference sequence). In DNA, the CDR3 is TGTGCCAGCAGTACTACTAGCGGCGCCACCGGGGAGCTGTTTTTT. Residues: CASSTTSGATGELFF.

This clone was seen only a few times. The genes are TRBV15 and TRBJ2-2; TRBD1 agrees at 8 bases. The CDR3 is 16 residues long. Trimming at V came to 4 bases and at J to 4 bases, leaving 8 bases not matched to a gene. Germline assignment: CDR1 LNHNV and CDR2 YYDKDF (reference sequence). As DNA, the CDR3 is TGTGCCACCAGCACCCTCGACAGGGGTGGCACCGGGGAGCTGTTTTTT. This gives the protein CATSTLDRGGTGELFF.

The chain recombines TRBV29-1 with TRBJ2-5, with D possibly TRBD1 on 5 matching bases. Trimming took 7 bases from V and 7 from J, leaving 22 bases between them. The germline V gene has CDR1 SQVTM and CDR2 ANQGSEA. The CDR3 has 14 amino acids. The CDR3 here is CSEARDNQGGTQYF. CDR3 in DNA: TGCAGCGAGGCTCGAGACAACCAGGGTGGGACCCAGTACTTC.

CDR3 sequence (DNA): TGTGCCAGCAGCTTACCGGGACTAGCGGGGGCGCGGGACACCGGGGAGCTGTTTTTT. This encodes CASSLPGLAGARDTGELFF. V and J are TRBV7-8 and TRBJ2-2, with 14 nucleotides matching TRBD2. The CDR3 runs to 19 residues. V shed 2 bases, J shed 3 bases, and the junction held 8 bases outside the gene matches. The germline gives CDR1 SGHVS, CDR2 FQNEAQ.

The chain links TRBV18 to TRBJ2-7, with D possibly TRBD1 on 6 matching bases. Per germline, CDR1 KGHSH and CDR2 LQKENI. The CDR3 sequence is 16 residues long. V shed 4 bases and J shed 5 bases, with 21 bases lying between them. CDR3 loop: CASSLRDPTGYHEQYF. CDR3 DNA: TGTGCCAGCTCACTCAGAGATCCTACAGGGTACCACGAGCAGTACTTC.

In its sample, this clone was seen a few times. The chain combines TRBV27 with TRBJ2-5; 8 positions agree with TRBD1. Unmatched junction bases numbered 11, after V lost 4 bases and J lost 7 bases. The CDR3 is 15 residues long. Per the germline V gene, CDR1 is MNHEY and CDR2 is SMNVEV (reference sequence). The DNA for the CDR3 is TGTGCCAGCAGTTCCCATCCCAGGGGGCGCGGGACCCAGTACTTC. Its protein product is CASSSHPRGRGTQYF.

This clone was found a few times. CDR3 loop: CSAQSPGNTIYF. CDR3 DNA sequence: TGCAGCGCCCAATCTCCTGGAAACACCATATATTTT. The J gene is TRBJ1-3, the V gene TRBV29-1; D call uncertain. V gave up 7 bases and J gave up 2 bases, with 9 bases separating them. Germline CDR1 and CDR2: SQVTM and ANQGSEA. The CDR3 loop spans 12 amino acids.

This clone was seen a handful of times. V usage is TRBV6-5 and J usage is TRBJ2-3; D is unresolved. Germline V gene lookup returns CDR1 MNHEY and CDR2 SVGAGI. Trimming took off 1 base at V and 3 bases at J, with 5 bases between the two ends. CDR3 length: 13 residues. CDR3 sequence: CASSYWRTDTQYF. The DNA for the CDR3 is TGTGCCAGCAGTTACTGGCGGACAGATACGCAGTATTTT.

The chain joins TRBV6-6 to TRBJ1-1; 7 nucleotides match TRBD1. The germline V gene has CDR1 MNHNY and CDR2 SVGAGI (reference sequence). The CDR3 sequence is 12 residues long. V lost 6 bases, J lost 4 bases, and 2 bases stayed unmatched. CDR3 region: CASRGTATEAFF. CDR3 nucleotide sequence: TGTGCCAGCAGGGGGACAGCCACTGAAGCTTTCTTT.

The genes are TRBV19 and TRBJ2-1; unclear D gene. CDR1 is LNHDA, CDR2 SQIVND, per germline (reference sequence). The CDR3 extends over 13 amino acids. Trimming cost V 3 bases and J 6 bases, with 9 bases left between them. The CDR3 nucleotides are TGTGCCAGTAGTATCCCCCCAAGCAATGAGCAGTTCTTC. This translates into CASSIPPSNEQFF.

The chain employs TRBV7-2 and TRBJ1-2; unclear D gene. This CDR3 contains 15 residues. Germline loops: CDR1 SGHTA, CDR2 FQGNSA. Trimming left V 3 bases short and J 7 bases short, with 18 bases between. The CDR3 region has the DNA TGTGCCAGCAGCTTGCCGATCGCGGGAGGAGGTGGCTACACCTTC. Translated, it gives CASSLPIAGGGGYTF.

V is TRBV7-9 and J is TRBJ2-7, with 9 bases fitting TRBD1. The length of the CDR3 is 15 residues. Germline values: CDR1 SEHNR, CDR2 FQNEAQ (reference sequence). V lost 5 bases, J lost 4 bases, and 9 bases stayed unmatched. CDR3 protein: CASSPGTGSSYEQYF. CDR3 bases: TGTGCCAGCAGCCCCGGGACAGGGTCCTCTTACGAGCAGTACTTC.

In this sample, this clone turned up a few times. The chain is built from TRBV28 and TRBJ1-4; a weak D match, TRBD1 (6 bases). Germline V gene lookup returns CDR1 MDHEN and CDR2 SYDVKM. The length of the CDR3 is 15 residues. Trimming removed 6 bases from V and 8 bases from J, with 19 bases in between. The CDR3 protein is CASRAPQGRGEKLFF. The DNA of the CDR3 is TGTGCCAGCAGAGCACCACAGGGCCGTGGAGAAAAACTGTTTTTT.

The chain uses TRBV29-1 and TRBJ2-5, with 8 bases that match TRBD1. Germline V CDR1 and CDR2: SQVTM, ANQGSEA. V was pared by 5 bases and J by 11 bases, with 7 bases of the junction left unmatched. The CDR3 spans 11 residues. The CDR3 region has the DNA TGCAGCGTTTGGAGCCGGGACAGGCAGTACTTC. Amino acid sequence: CSVWSRDRQYF.

This clone was seen a handful of times. The rearrangement links TRBV20-1 to TRBJ1-1; a possible D gene is TRBD1 (6 bases). The length of the CDR3 is 11 residues. Trimming cost V 5 bases and J 8 bases, with 12 bases left between them. The germline CDR1 and CDR2 sequences are DFQATT and SNEGSKA (reference sequence). CDR3 DNA: TGCAGTGCTGTCCGGGACATCGAAGCTTTCTTT. This encodes CSAVRDIEAFF.

The rearrangement links TRBV29-1 to TRBJ2-2; TRBD1 agrees at 9 bases. Germline V CDR1 and CDR2: SQVTM, ANQGSEA. CDR3 length: 14 residues. V shed 7 bases and J 0 bases; nucleotides not matched to a gene: 3. CDR3 in DNA: TGCAGCGGGGGGGACAGGGCGAACACCGGGGAGCTGTTTTTT. Translated: CSGGDRANTGELFF.

The rearrangement links TRBV4-3 to TRBJ2-7; 7 bases are a match to TRBD2. The CDR3 extends over 15 amino acids. J gave up 7 bases and V 1 base, and 10 bases lay outside the gene matches. Germline values: CDR1 LGHNA, CDR2 YSLEER. CDR3: CASSQAASGAGEQYF. In DNA, the CDR3 is TGCGCCAGCAGCCAAGCCGCTAGCGGTGCCGGAGAGCAGTACTTC.

The rearrangement links TRBV25-1 to TRBJ2-1; TRBD2 agrees at 9 bases. Germline V lookup: CDR1 MGHDK, CDR2 SYGVNS. This CDR3 contains 15 residues. V dropped 5 bases and J dropped 7; count of bases not matched to a gene: 9. The CDR3 region is CASSQGVAGANEQFF. CDR3 sequence (DNA): TGTGCCAGCAGTCAGGGGGTAGCGGGAGCGAATGAGCAGTTCTTC.

In its sample, this clone was seen a few times. V and J are TRBV5-1 and TRBJ2-2, with D perhaps TRBD2 (6 bases). The V end was cut by 0 bases, the J end by 6 bases, with 15 bases between. The CDR3 has 16 residues. Germline V gene lookup returns CDR1 SGHRS and CDR2 YFSETQ. CDR3 loop: CASSLEVSSGAGELFF. Written as DNA, the CDR3 is TGCGCCAGCAGCTTGGAAGTGTCCTCGGGGGCCGGGGAGCTGTTTTTT.

This clone has a handful of counts. The V and J genes are TRBV4-1 and TRBJ2-5, with 7 positions matching TRBD1. The CDR3 is made up of 15 amino acids. Germline values: CDR1 MGHRA, CDR2 YSYEKL. Trimming cost V 1 base and J 5 bases; bases outside gene matches: 7. CDR3 sequence: CASSQGQGSGETQYF. For the CDR3, the DNA is TGCGCCAGCAGCCAAGGACAGGGAAGTGGGGAGACCCAGTACTTC.